The 10 T cell receptor beta chains below come from one sample, sequenced in a study of tumor-infiltrating lymphocytes in glioblastoma multiforme. TCRB libraries came from RNA via three nested multiplex PCR rounds. TCRdb passed the multiplex PCR reads through MiXCR, listing each CDR3 protein once. The sample shows approximately 20,000 distinct CDR3 sequences, 55% to 70% of them seen only once. The sample comprised peripheral blood. Every receptor here comes from a male donor with glioblastoma.

In its sample, this clonotype was seen once. The chain combines TRBV20-1 with TRBJ2-2, with 7 bases fitting TRBD2. The CDR3 consists of 16 residues. The junction had 9 bases not matched to a gene; V was cut back by 0 bases and J by 5 bases. CDR1 and CDR2 from the germline V gene are DFQATT and SNEGSKA (reference sequence). The CDR3 reads CSARDTSVGRTGELFF. CDR3 DNA sequence: TGCAGTGCTAGAGATACGAGTGTCGGGAGGACCGGGGAGCTGTTTTTT.

V usage is TRBV29-1 and J usage is TRBJ2-7; TRBD2 is a possible D gene (6 bases). CDR1 is SQVTM and CDR2 is ANQGSEA in the germline V gene. Trimming pared 7 bases from V and 6 bases from J, leaving 22 bases between. The CDR3 covers 14 residues. The CDR3 is CSADRGTGGSEQYF. The DNA of the CDR3 is TGCAGCGCTGATAGGGGCACCGGGGGAAGCGAGCAGTACTTC.

This clonotype is large (0.1 to 1%) within its sample. CDR3 in amino acids: CASSLGRANTEAFF. The CDR3 DNA reads as TGTGCCAGCAGCTTGGGGCGAGCGAACACTGAAGCTTTCTTT. The rearrangement joins TRBV11-2 to TRBJ1-1; maybe TRBD1 (5 bases). The CDR3 has 14 amino acids. Per the germline V gene, CDR1 is SGHAT and CDR2 is FQNNGV. The V end was cut by 3 bases, the J end by 1 base, with 9 bases between.

This rearrangement joins TRBV4-3 to TRBJ2-7; D unclear. The V gene's germline CDR1 is LGHNA and CDR2 YSLEER. This CDR3 has 14 amino acids. The V and J ends lost 5 bases and 2 bases respectively, with 13 bases between them. The DNA of the CDR3 is TGCGCCAGCAGCGTCCGGGCCCAGGCCTACGAGCAGTACTTC. Residues: CASSVRAQAYEQYF.

This chain connects TRBV7-9 to TRBJ2-7; perhaps TRBD2 as D (5 bases). V lost 8 bases and J lost 0, with 11 bases in between. This CDR3 is built from 13 residues. CDR1 SEHNR and CDR2 FQNEAQ come from the germline V gene (reference sequence). The CDR3 DNA sequence: TGTGCCAGCGAAGCGGCCCTCTCCTACGAGCAGTACTTC. Its protein product is CASEAALSYEQYF.

On this clonotype itself: One end of the junction fails to match germline, which may point to a read error. This chain connects TRBV6-5 to TRBJ2-1, with 9 bases matching TRBD2. The CDR3 spans 15 residues. The germline CDR1 and CDR2 sequences are MNHEY and SVGAGI. The CDR3 region is CASSYQASGIDDQFF. The CDR3 DNA is TGTGCCAGCAGTTACCAGGCTAGCGGGATCGATGATCAGTTCTTC.

The chain joins TRBV11-2 to TRBJ2-5; D unclear. Germline values: CDR1 SGHAT, CDR2 FQNNGV. V was trimmed by 0 bases and J by 5 bases, leaving 13 bases between them. The CDR3 loop spans 15 amino acids. For the CDR3, the DNA is TGTGCCAGCAGCTTAGATTCCGTTTGGGGTGAGACCCAGTACTTC. Its translation: CASSLDSVWGETQYF.

This chain connects TRBV5-5 to TRBJ2-3; the D is unclear. Trimming removed 7 bases from V and 2 bases from J, with 11 bases in between. The CDR3 totals 13 residues. Germline V gene sequence: CDR1 SGHKS, CDR2 YYEKEE (reference sequence). The CDR3 is CASCVPTTDTQYF. For the CDR3, the DNA is TGTGCCAGCTGCGTACCGACCACAGATACGCAGTATTTT.

As for this clonotype: The junction shows a germline mismatch at one end, possibly a read error. The rearrangement joins TRBV11-1 to TRBJ1-1; 9 positions match TRBD1. The CDR3 runs to 15 residues. CDR1 is SGHAT and CDR2 is FQDESV in the germline V gene (reference sequence). CDR3 nucleotide sequence: TGTGCCAGCAGCTCCCCGGGGACAGGGAGCACTGAAGCTTTCTTC. Translation gives CASSSPGTGSTEAFF.

Details on this clonotype: Its ends do not fully match the called genes, so a read error is possible. The genes are TRBV11-3 and TRBJ2-1; 8 bases match TRBD2. The CDR3 has 14 amino acids. Germline V CDR1 and CDR2: SGHNT, YENEEA. The CDR3 DNA follows: TGTGCCAGCAGTCTGACTAGCGTAAACAATGAGCGGCTCTTC. Protein sequence: CASSLTSVNNERLF. The variable domain in full, completed from reference TRBV11-3 and TRBJ2-1, reads EAGVVQSPRYKIIEKKQPVAFWCNPISGHNTLYWYLQNLGQGPELLIRYENEEAVDDSQLPKDRFSAERLKGVDSTLKIQPAELGDSAVYLCASSLTSVNNERLFGPGTRLTVL.